The 27 T cell receptor beta chains presented below share a single source sample, sequenced in a study of T-cell reconstitution after alpha-beta-depleted transplantation in children. Construction of the TCRbeta library involved unique molecular identifiers. TCRdb analysed the PCR reads with MiXCR anew, one entry per CDR3 protein. The data show fewer than 400,000 distinct CDR3 sequences, approximately 23% seen once. The material sequenced was PBMCs, mostly from graft donor cells, taken 180 days after TCRalphabeta/CD19-depleted stem cell transplant. All receptors come from a male patient younger than 18 who had a stem cell transplant for acute lymphoblastic leukemia, so the T cells may come from the graft donor.

This clonotype was seen a handful of times. The rearrangement uses TRBV20-1 and TRBJ2-2, with 8 bases identical to TRBD2. This CDR3 is built from 15 residues. The trim removed 6 bases at V and 7 bases at J, leaving 13 bases unmatched. The germline V gene encodes CDR1 DFQATT and CDR2 SNEGSKA (reference sequence). The CDR3 nucleotides are TGCAGTGCCCCCCTAGGCGGGAGGATCGACGGGGAGCTGTTTTTT. As protein: CSAPLGGRIDGELFF.

The chain uses TRBV5-1 and TRBJ1-2; 10 bases align to TRBD1. The CDR3 is made up of 14 amino acids. V was pared by 4 bases and J by 6 bases, with 6 bases of the junction left unmatched. The V gene's germline CDR1 is SGHRS and CDR2 YFSETQ. DNA of the CDR3: TGCGCCAGCAGCCACCGGACAGGGGGAGATGGCTACACCTTC. As protein: CASSHRTGGDGYTF.

J is TRBJ2-7 and V is TRBV20-1; 8 positions agree with TRBD1. Germline-derived CDR1 and CDR2 are DFQATT and SNEGSKA (reference sequence). This CDR3 contains 15 residues. V dropped 5 bases and J dropped 0; count of bases not matched to a gene: 9. The CDR3 spells CSAGDPGGSSYEQYF. The DNA for the CDR3 is TGCAGTGCTGGCGATCCAGGGGGCAGCTCCTACGAGCAGTACTTC.

The chain links TRBV4-1 to TRBJ2-7; TRBD1 might be the D (5 bases). The CDR3 sequence is 15 residues long. CDR1 is MGHRA and CDR2 is YSYEKL in the germline V gene. V was trimmed by 6 bases and J by 3 bases, leaving 18 bases between them. The DNA for the CDR3 is TGCGCCAGCAGACAGGACGGACCCTCAGGCTACGAGCAGTACTTC. The encoded protein is CASRQDGPSGYEQYF.

This clonotype was observed a few times. J is TRBJ2-3 and V is TRBV7-2; 7 bases agree with TRBD2. The CDR3 loop spans 14 amino acids. The V gene end was trimmed by 2 bases and the J gene end by 4 bases; junction bases not matched to a gene: 3. Germline assignment: CDR1 SGHTA and CDR2 FQGNSA. The CDR3: CASSLNRGADTQYF. DNA of the CDR3: TGTGCCAGCAGCTTAAACCGGGGGGCAGATACGCAGTATTTT.

V is TRBV27 and J is TRBJ1-1, with no clear D. Germline V lookup: CDR1 MNHEY, CDR2 SMNVEV (reference sequence). The CDR3 consists of 14 residues. The V end lost 6 bases, the J end lost 5 bases, and 16 bases lay between the germline ends. CDR3 residues: CASSPGFMGTEAFF. DNA for the CDR3: TGTGCCAGCAGCCCGGGTTTTATGGGGACTGAAGCTTTCTTT.

V and J are TRBV11-2 and TRBJ1-2, with D possibly matching TRBD1 (5 bases). V dropped 0 bases and J dropped 6 bases, with 23 bases sitting between them. CDR1 and CDR2 from the germline V gene are SGHAT and FQNNGV. The CDR3 consists of 18 residues. CDR3 nucleotide sequence: TGTGCCAGCAGCTTAGAGGGCTCAGAGGGGCCCCCTTGGGATGGCTACACCTTC. Protein: CASSLEGSEGPPWDGYTF.

The rearrangement links TRBV18 to TRBJ2-7; D ambiguous. With 1 base removed from V and 2 bases from J, the gap between germline ends came to 9 bases. This CDR3 is 14 amino acids long. CDR1 KGHSH and CDR2 LQKENI come from the germline V gene. The CDR3 DNA reads as TGTGCCAGCTCACCACTAGAGACCACCTACGAGCAGTACTTC. This gives the protein CASSPLETTYEQYF. Full variable domain (remainder filled in from reference TRBV18 and TRBJ2-7): NAGVMQNPRHLVRRRGQEARLRCSPMKGHSHVYWYRQLPEEGLKFMVYLQKENIIDESGMPKERFSAEFPKEGPSILRIQQVVRGDSAAYFCASSPLETTYEQYFGPGTRLTVT.

This clonotype was observed a handful of times. The gene calls are TRBV7-9 and TRBJ1-1; weak D call: TRBD1 (5 bases). Germline values: CDR1 SEHNR, CDR2 FQNEAQ (reference sequence). The CDR3 covers 15 residues. The V and J ends lost 1 base and 3 bases respectively, with 12 bases between them. In DNA, the CDR3 is TGTGCCAGCAGCTTAGGATCCGGGGCCCACACTGAAGCTTTCTTT. Encoded protein: CASSLGSGAHTEAFF. Looking up the rest from reference TRBV7-9 and TRBJ1-1 gives the full variable domain: DTGVSQNPRHKITKRGQNVTFRCDPISEHNRLYWYRQTLGQGPEFLTYFQNEAQLEKSRLLSDRFSAERPKGSFSTLEIQRTEQGDSAMYLCASSLGSGAHTEAFFGQGTRLTVV.

The table lists this clonotype with many counts. The chain carries TRBV7-9 and TRBJ2-5; D call uncertain. The CDR3 consists of 15 residues. The germline V and J ends were trimmed by 1 base and 0 bases, with 9 bases remaining between them. The germline gives CDR1 SEHNR, CDR2 FQNEAQ (reference sequence). The CDR3 DNA is TGTGCCAGCAGCTTAGGTTCCGGTTACCAAGAGACCCAGTACTTC. Its translation: CASSLGSGYQETQYF.

This clonotype was detected ten times or more. The rearrangement joins TRBV5-1 to TRBJ2-1, with 10 nucleotides matching TRBD2. CDR3 length: 15 residues. V dropped 4 bases and J dropped 8; count of bases not matched to a gene: 9. Germline CDR1 SGHRS, CDR2 YFSETQ. The CDR3 nucleotides are TGCGCCAGCAGCAGGAACCTAGCGGGAGCCCATGAGCAGTTCTTC. This gives the protein CASSRNLAGAHEQFF.

This clonotype has just a few counts. The chain uses TRBV20-1 and TRBJ2-4; 10 bases are a match to TRBD2. The trim removed 3 bases at V and 10 bases at J, leaving 3 bases unmatched. CDR1 is DFQATT, CDR2 SNEGSKA, per germline (reference sequence). There are 12 residues in the CDR3. CDR3 nucleotides: TGCAGTGCTAGTCGGACTAGCGGAATTCAGTACTTC. It codes for CSASRTSGIQYF.

This chain links TRBV20-1 with TRBJ2-1; TRBD2 matches at 9 bases. Trimming removed 1 base from V and 4 bases from J; junction bases left unmatched: 11. Germline CDR1 and CDR2: DFQATT and SNEGSKA (reference sequence). This CDR3 has 17 residues. CDR3 nucleotide sequence: TGCAGTGCTAGAGGCCAGTATAGCGGGAGATTTTACAATGAGCAGTTCTTC. This translates into CSARGQYSGRFYNEQFF.

The chain links TRBV4-1 to TRBJ2-1, with 13 bases aligning to TRBD2. Trimming removed 4 bases from V and 8 bases from J; junction bases left unmatched: 14. Germline CDR1 reads MGHRA; CDR2 reads YSYEKL. The CDR3 sequence is 18 residues long. This chain's CDR3 is CASSLKGAGTSGDDEQFF. The CDR3 DNA follows: TGCGCCAGCAGCCTGAAAGGGGCCGGGACTAGCGGGGATGATGAGCAGTTCTTC.

The chain is built from TRBV7-2 and TRBJ2-5; no definite D call. Trimming cost V 4 bases and J 3 bases, with 6 bases left between them. The length of the CDR3 is 12 residues. Germline lookup yields CDR1 SGHTA and CDR2 FQGNSA. The CDR3 reads CASSSPEETQYF. CDR3 DNA sequence: TGTGCCAGCAGCTCCCCCGAAGAGACCCAGTACTTC.

This clonotype was seen a handful of times. The chain uses TRBV25-1 and TRBJ2-7; tentatively, D is TRBD1 or TRBD2 (5 bases each). The V gene lost 6 bases and the J gene lost 2 bases, with 14 bases spanning the gap. The CDR3 has 14 amino acids. Per the germline V gene, CDR1 is MGHDK and CDR2 is SYGVNS. Here the CDR3 DNA reads TGTGCCAGCAGCCTCGGGACGCTGGCCTACGAGCAGTACTTC. Amino acid sequence: CASSLGTLAYEQYF.

This clonotype was seen only a few times. V gene TRBV7-9 combines with J gene TRBJ2-6; possible D gene TRBD1, 5 bases. The CDR3 loop spans 17 amino acids. The germline V and J ends were trimmed by 2 bases and 0 bases, with 11 bases remaining between them. Germline V lookup: CDR1 SEHNR, CDR2 FQNEAQ (reference sequence). CDR3 nucleotides: TGTGCCAGCAGCTTACGCCCGACAGCCTCTGGGGCCAACGTCCTGACTTTC. It is translated as CASSLRPTASGANVLTF.

This chain links TRBV12-3 or TRBV12-4 with TRBJ1-1; 8 positions agree with TRBD1. The CDR3 runs 15 residues. J was trimmed by 1 base and V by 5 bases; bases with no gene match: 6. CDR3 amino acids: CASSGQGGGNTEAFF. DNA of the CDR3: TGTGCCAGCAGTGGACAGGGTGGTGGGAACACTGAAGCTTTCTTT.

The sample holds many counts of this clonotype. V is TRBV5-1 and J is TRBJ1-5, with 12 positions matching TRBD1. CDR1 SGHRS and CDR2 YFSETQ come from the germline V gene. This CDR3 has 16 residues. The V segment lost 3 bases and the J segment 3 bases; nucleotides outside the gene matches: 4. CDR3: CASSWGTGGLNQPQHF. Written as DNA, the CDR3 is TGCGCCAGCAGCTGGGGGACAGGGGGCCTCAATCAGCCCCAGCATTTT.

This clonotype was counted only a few times. V and J are TRBV20-1 and TRBJ2-3; 8 bases match TRBD1. The J segment lost 1 base and the V segment lost 6 bases, leaving 3 bases of the junction unmatched. Germline V gene sequence: CDR1 DFQATT, CDR2 SNEGSKA (reference sequence). This CDR3 has 13 residues. This CDR3 reads CSASTGGTDTQYF. The DNA of the CDR3 is TGCAGTGCATCGACAGGGGGCACAGATACGCAGTATTTT.

This clonotype was recorded a few times. The CDR3 reads CASSLLLGNYGYTF. The DNA of the CDR3 is TGTGCCAGCAGCTTACTCTTGGGGAACTATGGCTACACCTTC. This chain connects TRBV13 to TRBJ1-2; D gene ambiguous. This CDR3 region has 14 residues. The V and J ends lost 2 bases and 2 bases respectively, with 9 bases between them. The germline V gene has CDR1 PRHDT and CDR2 FYEKMQ (reference sequence). The full variable domain, in which reference TRBV13 and TRBJ1-2 provide the parts outside the CDR3, is AAGVIQSPRHLIKEKRETATLKCYPIPRHDTVYWYQQGPGQDPQFLISFYEKMQSDKGSIPDRFSAQQFSDYHSELNMSSLELGDSALYFCASSLLLGNYGYTFGSGTRLTVV.

This chain links TRBV5-1 with TRBJ2-1; TRBD2 agrees at 11 bases. CDR3 length equals 15 residues. V gave up 0 bases and J gave up 5 bases; unmatched junction bases: 1. Germline V gives CDR1 SGHRS, CDR2 YFSETQ. DNA of the CDR3: TGCGCCAGCAGCTTGGTGGGACTAGCGGACAATGAGCAGTTCTTC. This sequence encodes CASSLVGLADNEQFF. Drawing the rest from reference TRBV5-1 and TRBJ2-1, the complete variable domain is KAGVTQTPRYLIKTRGQQVTLSCSPISGHRSVSWYQQTPGQGLQFLFEYFSETQRNKGNFPGRFSGRQFSNSRSEMNVSTLELGDSALYLCASSLVGLADNEQFFGPGTRLTVL.

The V gene is TRBV27, the J gene TRBJ2-3, with 8 bases lining up with TRBD2. Germline CDR1 is MNHEY and CDR2 is SMNVEV (reference sequence). The J segment lost 1 base and the V segment lost 4 bases, leaving 4 bases of the junction unmatched. The CDR3 runs to 15 residues. CDR3 region: CASSSALAGTDTQYF. Here the CDR3 DNA reads TGTGCCAGCAGTTCCGCACTAGCGGGCACAGATACGCAGTATTTT.

The chain recombines TRBV9 with TRBJ2-7; 9 bases line up with TRBD2. Germline V gives CDR1 SGDLS, CDR2 YYNGEE. This CDR3 has 15 residues. The V segment lost 0 bases and the J segment 3 bases; nucleotides outside the gene matches: 4. In nucleotides, the CDR3 is TGTGCCAGCAGCGTAGAGGGACTAGCAAGCTACGAGCAGTACTTC. Amino acid sequence: CASSVEGLASYEQYF.

There are a few counts of this clonotype. V usage is TRBV27 and J usage is TRBJ2-1; no clear D. Germline assignment: CDR1 MNHEY and CDR2 SMNVEV (reference sequence). V was pared by 5 bases and J by 6 bases, with 8 bases between. The CDR3 extends over 12 amino acids. The CDR3 protein is CASSHPGNEQFF. In DNA, the CDR3 is TGTGCCAGCAGTCATCCGGGCAATGAGCAGTTCTTC.

V is TRBV7-6 and J is TRBJ1-1, with D perhaps matching TRBD1 (5 bases). CDR1 and CDR2 (germline): SGHVS, FNYEAQ. The CDR3 spans 14 residues. Trimming took 5 bases from V and 5 from J, leaving 15 bases between them. The CDR3 sequence: CASSPGLMGTEAFF. DNA for the CDR3: TGTGCCAGCAGCCCGGGACTTATGGGGACTGAAGCTTTCTTT.

V gene TRBV7-6 combines with J gene TRBJ2-2; a weak D match, TRBD2 (6 bases). CDR3 length equals 15 residues. CDR1 and CDR2 from the germline V gene are SGHVS and FNYEAQ. V shed 7 bases and J shed 0 bases, with 12 bases lying between them. The CDR3 coding sequence is TGTGCCAGCACCGGAGGGACGCCGAACACCGGGGAGCTGTTTTTT. Translated, it gives CASTGGTPNTGELFF.